A single sample gave rise to the 18 T cell receptor beta chains below, sequenced in a study of blood T cells in healthy people across ages. Alongside a J-beta primer mix, a sample-barcoded 5' primer served in a second PCR lasting roughly 6 to 11 cycles. Each CDR3 protein is one row after TCRdb ran MiXCR on the 5' RACE reads. The sample lists about 780,000 distinct CDR3 sequences, about 47% occurring once. Sequenced input: blood. The receptors come from a man older than 75 in good health.

The V call is TRBV28, the J call TRBJ2-4; perhaps TRBD2 as D (6 bases). With the DNA end fitting TRBJ2-7 better, the J assignment may be wrong. The CDR3 sequence is 14 residues long. CDR1 is MDHEN, CDR2 SYDVKM, per germline. CDR3 in amino acids: CASGNAGSGGEQYF. DNA of the CDR3: TGTGCCAGCGGCAACGCGGGGTCAGGTGGCGAGCAGTACTTC.

Note on this clonotype: A read error may produce the germline difference seen at one junction end. This sequence joins TRBV20-1 and TRBJ2-3; tentative D call: TRBD2 (7 bases). The length of the CDR3 is 13 residues. Germline CDR1 DFQATT, CDR2 SNEGSKA (reference sequence). The CDR3 DNA reads as TGCAGTGCTGGGGGCGGGAGAACAGATGCGCAGTATTTT. Translating gives CSAGGGRTDAQYF.

As for this clonotype: The germline gene is not matched at one end of the junction; a read error may be the cause. The chain has TRBV12-3 or TRBV12-4 and TRBJ2-3; D may be TRBD2 (5 bases). The CDR3 length is 15 residues. The CDR3 region is CASSNQRVGADMQYF. The CDR3 region has the DNA TGTGCCAGCAGTAACCAAAGAGTGGGAGCAGATATGCAGTATTTT.

This clonotype turned up a few times. As DNA, the CDR3 is TGCAGTGCTAGAGATAACCCCCGGGACCTTCTTGATGAGCAGTTCTTC. The encoded protein is CSARDNPRDLLDEQFF. The V gene is TRBV20-1, the J gene TRBJ2-1; D assignment may be TRBD1 or TRBD2 (5 bases each). V dropped 0 bases and J dropped 8 bases, with 20 bases sitting between them. This CDR3 is 16 amino acids long. From germline, CDR1 is DFQATT and CDR2 SNEGSKA (reference sequence).

The chain has TRBV5-1 and TRBJ2-6; D may be TRBD1 (6 bases). CDR3 length: 15 residues. The V and J ends lost 0 bases and 9 bases respectively, with 13 bases between them. Germline lookup yields CDR1 SGHRS and CDR2 YFSETQ. This chain's CDR3 is CASSLVWGQGNVLTF. As DNA, the CDR3 is TGCGCCAGCAGCTTGGTCTGGGGGCAGGGCAACGTCCTGACTTTC.

This clonotype was observed at least ten times. The V gene is TRBV28, the J gene TRBJ2-6; tentatively, D is TRBD2 (6 bases). Germline-derived CDR1 and CDR2 are MDHEN and SYDVKM. V shed 7 bases and J shed 3 bases, with 13 bases lying between them. The CDR3 spans 15 residues. CDR3 region: CASNFGGGGANVLTF. CDR3 DNA sequence: TGTGCCAGCAATTTCGGGGGAGGTGGGGCCAACGTCCTGACTTTC.

This chain joins TRBV2 and TRBJ2-7; D not certain. V lost 4 bases to trimming and J lost 7 bases, with 26 bases between them. The CDR3 has 17 amino acids. Germline values: CDR1 SNHLY, CDR2 FYNNEI. This CDR3 is CASSVDLWKGTTFEQYF. CDR3 coding DNA: TGTGCCAGCAGTGTGGATTTGTGGAAGGGCACGACTTTTGAGCAGTACTTC.

The rearrangement uses TRBV28 and TRBJ1-5, with D possibly matching TRBD1 (6 bases). V was shortened by 6 bases and J by 3 bases, with 15 bases between the two germline ends. This CDR3 spans 15 amino acids. Germline V gene sequence: CDR1 MDHEN, CDR2 SYDVKM. The CDR3, as DNA: TGTGCCAGCAGCCGGTTACAGGGTAACAATCAGCCCCAGCATTTT. It yields the protein CASSRLQGNNQPQHF.

The chain carries TRBV10-3 and TRBJ2-5; the match to TRBD1 covers 7 bases. The DNA end is a closer match to TRBJ2-7, so the J assignment may be wrong. The germline CDR1 and CDR2 sequences are ENHRY and SYGVKD. The CDR3 length is 14 residues. Here the CDR3 reads CAISERGDSYEQYF. DNA of the CDR3: TGTGCCATCAGTGAGCGTGGGGACAGCTACGAGCAGTACTTC.

J is TRBJ2-7 and V is TRBV27; D is ambiguous. The CDR3 loop spans 14 amino acids. V was trimmed by 3 bases and J by 1 base, leaving 10 bases between them. Germline V lookup: CDR1 MNHEY, CDR2 SMNVEV (reference sequence). The CDR3 protein is CASSLGSFSYEQYF. Here the CDR3 DNA reads TGTGCCAGCAGTTTGGGCAGTTTTTCCTACGAGCAGTACTTC.

V is TRBV3-1 and J is TRBJ1-1, with a possible D match to TRBD1 (6 bases). Trimming cost V 2 bases and J 3 bases, with 13 bases left between them. This CDR3 has 15 amino acids. Germline assignment: CDR1 LGHDT and CDR2 YNNKEL (reference sequence). The CDR3 sequence: CASSQRAAGDTEAFF. The CDR3 DNA reads TGTGCCAGCAGCCAACGGGCGGCAGGGGACACTGAAGCTTTCTTT.

This chain joins TRBV30 and TRBJ1-6; D call uncertain. CDR1 GTSNPN and CDR2 SVGIG come from the germline V gene (reference sequence). The germline V and J ends were trimmed by 0 bases and 7 bases, with 16 bases remaining between them. This CDR3 spans 16 amino acids. The CDR3 sequence is CAWSVMVADNNSPLHF. The CDR3 nucleotides are TGTGCCTGGAGTGTAATGGTGGCAGACAACAATTCACCCCTCCACTTT.

V gene TRBV14 combines with J gene TRBJ2-3; no definite D call. Germline V gene data show CDR1 as SGHDN and CDR2 as FVKESK. The ends were cut back, 0 bases at V and 4 bases at J, with 17 bases in the middle. This CDR3 spans 17 amino acids. The DNA for the CDR3 is TGTGCCAGCAGCCAAGATGTGGTTTCTATCCCCGCAGATACGCAGTATTTT. This sequence encodes CASSQDVVSIPADTQYF. The complete variable domain, with remaining parts taken from reference TRBV14 and TRBJ2-3, reads EAGVTQFPSHSVIEKGQTVTLRCDPISGHDNLYWYRRVMGKEIKFLLHFVKESKQDESGMPNNRFLAERTGGTYSTLKVQPAELEDSGVYFCASSQDVVSIPADTQYFGPGTRLTVL.

This clonotype was seen a few times. The chain has TRBV29-1 and TRBJ2-7, with D unclear. Germline CDR1 SQVTM, CDR2 ANQGSEA. This CDR3 spans 14 amino acids. The V gene lost 7 bases and the J gene lost 2 bases, with 18 bases spanning the gap. The CDR3 nucleotides are TGCAGCGCCGCAAGCACGCAGCCTACCTACGAGCAGTACTTC. Protein product: CSAASTQPTYEQYF.

This clonotype appeared a few times. A much bigger clone sits one base away, suggesting this may be a read error. J is TRBJ1-2 and V is TRBV18; no definite D call. This CDR3 comprises 13 residues. CDR1 is KGHSH, CDR2 LQKENI, per germline. For the CDR3, the DNA is TGTGCCAGCGCACCGGAGGAGGGCTATGGCTACACCTTC. This gives the protein CASAPEEGYGYTF. Looking up the rest from reference TRBV18 and TRBJ1-2 gives the full variable domain: NAGVMQNPRHLVRRRGQEARLRCSPMKGHSHVYWYRQLPEEGLKFMVYLQKENIIDESGMPKERFSAEFPKEGPSILRIQQVVRGDSAAYFCASAPEEGYGYTFGSGTRLTVV.

This clonotype was seen a single time. The chain combines TRBV20-1 with TRBJ2-1; 8 nucleotides align to TRBD2. CDR3 length: 15 amino acids. The germline V gene has CDR1 DFQATT and CDR2 SNEGSKA (reference sequence). J lost 1 base, V lost 6 bases, and 8 bases had no gene match. This chain's CDR3 is CSAEGVAGSYNEQFF. CDR3 sequence (DNA): TGCAGTGCGGAGGGAGTAGCGGGATCCTACAATGAGCAGTTCTTC.

The gene calls are TRBV5-1 and TRBJ2-4; TRBD2 aligns across 8 bases. Germline trimming cut 0 bases from V and 13 bases from J; bases unmatched to any gene: 9. The CDR3 totals 14 residues. CDR1 and CDR2 (germline): SGHRS, YFSETQ. CDR3 DNA sequence: TGCGCCAGCAGCTTGGGAGGTCGCGGGGGGAAGCAGTACTTC. This gives the protein CASSLGGRGGKQYF. The full variable domain, completed using reference TRBV5-1 and TRBJ2-4, is KAGVTQTPRYLIKTRGQQVTLSCSPISGHRSVSWYQQTPGQGLQFLFEYFSETQRNKGNFPGRFSGRQFSNSRSEMNVSTLELGDSALYLCASSLGGRGGKQYFGAGTRLSVL.

About this clonotype itself: This clone may be a read error of a much larger clone one base away. The rearrangement joins TRBV20-1 to TRBJ2-7, with TRBD2 matching over 7 bases. The CDR3 totals 15 residues. Germline V lookup: CDR1 DFQATT, CDR2 SNEGSKA (reference sequence). CDR3 loop: CSARDPSGYGYKQYF. CDR3 DNA sequence: TGCAGTGCTAGAGATCCTAGCGGATATGGCTACAAGCAGTACTTC.